Below are 22 T cell receptor beta chains sequenced from a single sample in a study of cytomegalovirus exposure and HLA in healthy donors. The PCR made use of 60 Vbeta and 13 Jbeta primers. Here immunoSEQ multiplex PCR was the method, and the copy in TCRdb shows in-frame clones only, minus some. The sample has more than 85,000 clones, roughly 80% seen once. Sequencing input: PBMCs. These receptors all come from a male donor in good health and CMV-seropositive.

This chain uses TRBV5-1 with TRBJ1-4; tentative D call: TRBD1 (6 bases). Germline V lookup: CDR1 SGHRS, CDR2 YFSETQ. This CDR3 is built from 14 residues. Trimming stripped 4 bases from V and 8 bases from J, with 15 bases between. DNA of the CDR3: TGCGCCAGCAGCCCTGGACAGCTCTACGAAAAACTGTTTTTT. This translates into CASSPGQLYEKLFF.

This clone has a single count. The chain combines TRBV2 with TRBJ2-5; D is perhaps TRBD2 (5 bases). The J call may be wrong; the DNA end is better matched by TRBJ2-7. The germline gives CDR1 SNHLY, CDR2 FYNNEI. This CDR3 comprises 14 residues. The CDR3 loop reads CASSTSEGLYEQYF. DNA for the CDR3: TGTGCCAGCAGTACAAGCGAGGGCCTCTACGAGCAGTACTTC.

V and J are TRBV5-1 and TRBJ2-5; 7 nucleotides match TRBD1. The germline V gene has CDR1 SGHRS and CDR2 YFSETQ. CDR3 size: 15 residues. Trimming cost V 2 bases and J 3 bases; bases outside gene matches: 7. The DNA for the CDR3 is TGCGCCAGCAGCTTTCTCACCGGGACAGAAGAGACCCAGTACTTC. It codes for CASSFLTGTEETQYF.

The chain links TRBV2 to TRBJ1-1, with D perhaps matching TRBD1 (6 bases). The ends were cut back, 6 bases at V and 8 bases at J, with 16 bases in the middle. Germline V gives CDR1 SNHLY, CDR2 FYNNEI. The CDR3 is made up of 13 amino acids. CDR3 loop: CASSPRGGQEAFF. The CDR3 bases are TGTGCCAGCAGCCCTCGGGGGGGGCAGGAAGCTTTCTTT.

V is TRBV6-6 and J is TRBJ2-5; 7 positions match TRBD1. This CDR3 spans 15 amino acids. After removal of 4 bases from V and 4 bases from J, the junction contained 9 bases not matched to a gene. Germline V gene lookup returns CDR1 MNHNY and CDR2 SVGAGI (reference sequence). Written as DNA, the CDR3 is TGTGCCAGCAGTTTCAAATCTCGACAGGGAGAGACCCAGTACTTC. Translation: CASSFKSRQGETQYF.

Only one count was recorded for this clone. Compared with germline, one end of the junction differs, possibly owing to a read error. The rearrangement joins TRBV28 to TRBJ2-3; unclear D gene. The CDR3 sequence is 12 residues long. Germline V gene data show CDR1 as MDHEN and CDR2 as SYDVKM. The DNA of the CDR3 is TGTGCCAGCAGTCCCCCGAGAGATCCGCAGTATTTT. It specifies CASSPPRDPQYF.

The chain employs TRBV27 and TRBJ2-3, with TRBD2 matching over 14 bases. Germline V gene sequence: CDR1 MNHEY, CDR2 SMNVEV (reference sequence). This CDR3 comprises 17 residues. The junction had 15 bases not matched to a gene; V was cut back by 6 bases and J by 10 bases. The CDR3, as DNA: TGTGCCAGCAGCGCCCTGCGACTAGCGGGAGGGGGGGTCGCGCAGTATTTT. Translation: CASSALRLAGGGVAQYF.

The rearrangement links TRBV5-1 to TRBJ2-1, with a tentative D call TRBD2 (6 bases). The length of the CDR3 is 16 residues. The germline gives CDR1 SGHRS, CDR2 YFSETQ. The V gene lost 5 bases and the J gene lost 8 bases, with 23 bases spanning the gap. CDR3 nucleotides: TGCGCCAGCAGTGGGGGGTACCGGACACTCCGGGATGAGCAGTTCTTC. It specifies CASSGGYRTLRDEQFF.

The V and J genes are TRBV6-5 and TRBJ2-5; 7 bases fit TRBD2. The J segment lost 4 bases and the V segment lost 7 bases, leaving 9 bases of the junction unmatched. The germline gives CDR1 MNHEY, CDR2 SVGAGI. CDR3 size: 14 residues. CDR3 sequence (DNA): TGTGCCAGCACCCGAATTGCTAGCGGAGAGACCCAGTACTTC. Translation: CASTRIASGETQYF.

The V gene is TRBV29-1, the J gene TRBJ1-1; possible D gene TRBD1, 5 bases. V was shortened by 0 bases and J by 5 bases, with 19 bases between the two germline ends. Per germline, CDR1 SQVTM and CDR2 ANQGSEA. The CDR3 sequence is 16 residues long. DNA for the CDR3: TGCAGCGTTGAAGAGGGCCCGTCGGGGGGACGGACTGAAGCTTTCTTT. Encoded protein: CSVEEGPSGGRTEAFF.

The V gene is TRBV2, the J gene TRBJ2-7; D might be TRBD2 (6 bases). Germline-derived CDR1 and CDR2 are SNHLY and FYNNEI. The ends were cut back, 1 base at V and 4 bases at J, with 11 bases in the middle. CDR3 length equals 14 residues. CDR3 sequence: CASSEGRVGYEQYF. The CDR3 DNA reads TGTGCCAGCAGTGAAGGGAGGGTAGGATACGAGCAGTACTTC.

This clone rates as medium-sized. The sample holds other DNA sequences that translate to the same CDR3. The DNA of the CDR3 is TGTGCCAGCAGCCGACAGGGGGGGGCCTACGAGCAGTACTTC. Its translation is CASSRQGGAYEQYF. The chain combines TRBV6-5 with TRBJ2-7; TRBD1 agrees at 9 bases. Germline V gives CDR1 MNHEY, CDR2 SVGAGI. After removal of 6 bases from V and 2 bases from J, the junction contained 5 bases not matched to a gene. The CDR3 is 14 residues long.

V and J are TRBV18 and TRBJ2-2, with 14 bases fitting TRBD2. The J segment lost 5 bases and the V segment lost 1 base, leaving 0 bases of the junction unmatched. The CDR3 has 16 amino acids. Germline V gives CDR1 KGHSH, CDR2 LQKENI. In DNA, the CDR3 is TGTGCCAGCTCACCACGACTAGCGGGAGGGACCGGGGAGCTGTTTTTT. Translating it yields CASSPRLAGGTGELFF.

The chain links TRBV5-1 to TRBJ2-5, with 8 nucleotides matching TRBD1. The DNA matches TRBJ2-7 better at its end, which makes the J call doubtful. The CDR3 is 14 amino acids. Per the germline V gene, CDR1 is SGHRS and CDR2 is YFSETQ. The CDR3 nucleotides read TGCGCCAGCAGCTTACAGGGGGTATTCTACGAGCAGTACTTC. Translation gives CASSLQGVFYEQYF.

This clone has a handful of counts. Here the CDR3 reads CASSLSYEAGGGTDTQYF. The CDR3 DNA is TGTGCCAGCAGTTTAAGTTACGAAGCGGGAGGGGGCACAGATACGCAGTATTTT. The chain links TRBV28 to TRBJ2-3; 10 positions match TRBD2. Germline V gene sequence: CDR1 MDHEN, CDR2 SYDVKM. After removal of 2 bases from V and 1 base from J, the junction contained 9 bases not matched to a gene. This CDR3 comprises 18 residues. The full variable domain, rest sourced from reference TRBV28 and TRBJ2-3, is DVKVTQSSRYLVKRTGEKVFLECVQDMDHENMFWYRQDPGLGLRLIYFSYDVKMKEKGDIPEGYSVSREKKERFSLILESASTNQTSMYLCASSLSYEAGGGTDTQYFGPGTRLTVL.

The V and J genes are TRBV19 and TRBJ2-1, with TRBD2 matching 9 bases. Per germline, CDR1 LNHDA and CDR2 SQIVND (reference sequence). CDR3 size: 17 residues. The V segment lost 0 bases and the J segment 4 bases; nucleotides outside the gene matches: 7. CDR3 protein: CASSIDGASGTYNEQFF. In DNA, the CDR3 is TGTGCCAGTAGTATAGACGGGGCTAGCGGGACTTACAATGAGCAGTTCTTC.

The chain uses TRBV21-1 and TRBJ2-1; TRBD2, the D gene given by the table, was not confirmed from the DNA. TRBV21-1 constitutes a pseudogene. This CDR3 has 16 amino acids. CDR3 residues: CASSKGLAGGPNEQFF. The CDR3 nucleotides read TGTGCCAGCAGCAAAGGGCTAGCGGGAGGGCCCAATGAGCAGTTCTTC.

CDR3: CASSIVGSTEAFF. Written as DNA, the CDR3 is TGTGCCAGTAGTATAGTGGGGAGTACTGAAGCTTTCTTT. The rearrangement joins TRBV19 to TRBJ1-1; D not certain. From germline, CDR1 is LNHDA and CDR2 SQIVND (reference sequence). The CDR3 consists of 13 residues. V dropped 1 base and J dropped 5 bases, with 8 bases sitting between them.

In DNA form, the CDR3 reads TGTGCCAGCAGCCTTACCTTGACAGGGGGCGTTGGAAACACCATATATTTT. Translating gives CASSLTLTGGVGNTIYF. V and J are TRBV7-2 and TRBJ1-3, with 10 bases identical to TRBD1. J was trimmed by 3 bases and V by 5 bases; bases with no gene match: 10. Per germline, CDR1 SGHTA and CDR2 FQGNSA. The CDR3 length is 17 residues.

With respect to this clone: A junction end diverges from the germline sequence, so it may reflect a read error. The sample carries other DNA sequences with the same CDR3. The gene calls are TRBV29-1 and TRBJ1-1; maybe TRBD1 (5 bases). Germline-derived CDR1 and CDR2 are SQVTM and ANQGSEA. This CDR3 is built from 15 residues. CDR3 loop: CSADGGGRENTEAFF. In DNA form, the CDR3 reads TGCAGCGCCGACGGGGGAGGGCGGGAGAACACCGAAGCTTTCTTT.

This clone has only one observation. V is TRBV21-1 and J is TRBJ2-7; TRBD1, the table's D call, was not compared with the DNA. TRBV21-1 is a recognized pseudogene. This CDR3 is built from 10 residues. The CDR3 DNA reads as TGTGCCAGACTCAGGGCCGAGCAGTACTTC. Its protein product is CARLRAEQYF.

This clone was seen once. The chain employs TRBV7-3 and TRBJ2-1, with 9 bases identical to TRBD2. The germline CDR1 and CDR2 sequences are SGHTA and FQGTGA. V shed 2 bases, J shed 6 bases, and the junction held 8 bases outside the gene matches. This CDR3 comprises 16 residues. The CDR3 DNA reads as TGTGCCAGCAGCTTAGCCGGGGCGGGAGGGGTCAATGAGCAGTTCTTC. It translates to CASSLAGAGGVNEQFF.